The T cell receptor beta chain under discussion was sequenced for a study of blood T cells in healthy people across ages (dated by TCRdb to 2015 to 2017). As for the study more broadly: In model experiments, roughly one uniquely barcoded TCR beta cDNA molecule per two T cells was captured by template switching. For two donors (one aged 18 to 30 and one aged 80 or older), the study analyzed two additional independent replicas of 1 million unique cDNA reads from the same blood draw. To track age-related changes in TCR beta repertoire diversity, the study relied on deep sequencing normalized with unique cDNA molecular identifiers. Four age groups were formed from the donors: young (average about 15 years), middle-aged (approximately 40), aged (about 62) and long-lived (around 80).

To note about this clonotype: Its antigen is currently not known. No base-level quality is on record; no much larger clone is a single base apart.

According to the germline V gene, CDR1 reads MGHDK and CDR2 reads SYGVNS. The CDR3 spans 15 residues, from the cysteine through the phenylalanine. Only the CDR3 part of the read is kept: 45 bases, read in frame from the first base. After removal of 5 bases from V and 2 bases from J, the junction retains 6 bases not matched to a gene. Broad study findings and their caveats: Because the CMV infection status of the donors was unknown, age-related changes in expanded clonotypes may potentially have been confounded. Compared with the aged group, the long-lived group had more naive CD4+ T cells, fewer expanded clones and increased TCR diversity, a pattern suggesting age selection. Estimates of total diversity based on one million sequenced T cells were regarded as lower bounds and as underestimates. Because profiling used bulk unsorted PBMCs, naive and antigen-experienced compartments could not be compared conclusively. As age increased, observed TCR beta diversity per million T cells dropped in a roughly linear way, and a significant reduction was already evident by age 40. The percentage of naive T cells measured by flow cytometry correlated strongly with observed TCR beta diversity.

Libraries came from 5' RACE. Sequencing instrument: Illumina HiSeq 2500. A second PCR of roughly 6 to 11 cycles was run with a J-beta primer mix and a sample-barcoded 5' primer. Each TCR beta cDNA molecule received a unique molecular identifier from a template-switch 5' adaptor carrying 12 random nucleotides. Each sample yielded at least 3 million CDR3-containing paired-end reads. The Mint cDNA synthesis kit, primed by a TRBC-specific oligonucleotide, was used to synthesize first-strand cDNA from all RNA. All cDNA was treated with uracil-DNA glycosylase and then went through a first 18-cycle PCR with the universal primers M1SS and BC2_uni_R. In the authors' own workflow: For normalization, 1 million high-quality reads were randomly selected from each sample, with every read carrying a distinct molecular identifier. Instead of being binned into consensus sequences, reads that shared molecular identifiers were thrown out. MiTCR, run with a Q25 quality threshold and the strictest error-elimination algorithm, handled CDR3 identification, clonotype clustering and error correction. Lower-bound total TCR beta diversity was estimated with a nonparametric unseen species model using Euler transformation. TCRdb applied fastp at Q25 and MiXCR to the public reads, then kept only in-frame beta chains. Rows with one shared CDR3 protein collapse into an entry with the most common genes and DNA. TCRdb's processing, not the authors' own work, is the source of the V and J calls. For this sample the table gives about 800,000 distinct CDR3 sequences, of which approximately 25% were detected only once. The ten top clones hold roughly 3.8% of the sample.

Donors were 35 to 40 systemically healthy Caucasian individuals from Russia aged roughly 6 to 100 years. Around 10 milliliters of peripheral blood were drawn from each donor into EDTA-treated Vacutainer tubes. PBMCs were isolated by Ficoll-Paque density-gradient centrifugation, with at least 6 million obtained per sample. Trizol reagent was used to extract total RNA from PBMCs, with at least 5 micrograms per sample. The percentages of naive CD45RAhigh/CD27high T cells were determined by flow cytometry on a PBMC aliquot from every donor. These data were likewise used in another study, on T cells of mothers and their children. The second paper further reports: Nine systemically healthy Caucasian individuals, comprising three mothers and their six children, were included as donors. cDNA synthesis used all of the extracted RNA, with 1.5 ug of RNA in each 15 ul reaction. In the second PCR, the M1S primer introduced both the sample barcodes and 2-4 random nucleotides. Each mother yielded over 8.5 million TCR beta CDR3 reads and each child 2.5 million to 3 million reads. Thymic selection similarly shapes TCR recombination output in related and unrelated pairs, with minor effect from inherited differences. Normalized repertoire overlap in related mother-child pairs was always slightly higher than in unrelated mother-child pairs, but the difference was never significant. No persistent microchimeric T cell clones were found, with a detection sensitivity of approximately 94 clones per million clonotypes. In the study, deep NGS was used to compare the TCR beta repertoires of mothers and children, and features distinguishing related mother-child pairs from unrelated individuals were sought. On average, the children were approximately 11 +/- 4 years old, while the mothers were about 40 +/- 4 years old. Libraries were sequenced on Illumina HiSeq 2000 with 100+100 nt paired-end reads after adapter ligation with NEBNext reagents. To prevent cross-contamination, the mother and child libraries were prepared a month apart and were sequenced in separate runs. Each donor had between roughly 450,000 and 2,100,000 distinct TCR beta clonotypes identified. Naive TCR beta clonotypes were estimated from low-frequency clonotypes matched to each donor's FACS-determined naive share, without sorting.

The chain was built from TRBV25-1 and TRBJ2-3; 8 central bases correspond to TRBD1. Sequences were obtained from blood. This TCR was recovered from a boy aged 5-17 years in good health. The encoded CDR3 is CASSPLDRDTDTQYF. At the DNA level, the sequence is TGTGCCAGCAGTCCCCTGGACAGGGACACAGATACGCAGTATTTT. Outside the CDR3, residues come from the reference TRBV25-1 and TRBJ2-3 proteins, so the full variable domain is: EADIYQTPRYLVIGTGKKITLECSQTMGHDKMYWYQQDPGMELHLIHYSYGVNSTEKGDLSSESTVSRIRTEHFPLTLESARPSHTSQYLCASSPLDRDTDTQYFGPGTRLTVL.